This T cell receptor beta chain was profiled in a study of shared clonotypes between healthy human individuals. About 30,000 T cell genomes (approximately 180 ng DNA) went into each sorted-subset replicate. Methods used by the authors: ImmunoSEQ output held junction-only sequences without quality scores, so filtering differed. The method was immunoSEQ multiplex PCR; TCRdb's version includes in-frame clones alone and lacks a portion of them. That table gives V, J and clone size, and the DNA gave D and trimming. The sample comprises 400,000 or so clones, around 96% of which are singletons, and 0.32% rests with the top ten. V was trimmed by 6 bases and J by 2 bases, leaving 11 bases between them. In germline, CDR1 is SGHRS, CDR2 YFSETQ. CDR3 length: 13 amino acids.

This chain links TRBV5-1 with TRBJ1-2, with D uncertain. This TCR was sampled from a young man in good health. The source material was memory CD8+ T cells sorted from blood. As to subset: CD45RO+ cells pooled with CCR7-negative TemRA cells. The CDR3 region has the DNA TGCGCCAGCACTCCGGACGTGAACTATGGCTACACCTTC. It encodes CASTPDVNYGYTF.